The 3 T cell receptor beta chains below come from one sample, sequenced in a study of blood T cell repertoires in COVID-19. The table came from immunoSEQ multiplex PCR; TCRdb's copy has only in-frame clones and leaves some out. The sample has 45,000 to 60,000 clones, around 73% seen once. Sequences were obtained from PBMCs or T cells enriched from blood (not recorded which). Receptors were obtained from a woman aged 45-59 years with acute COVID-19.

This sequence joins TRBV11-2 and TRBJ2-3, with D possibly matching TRBD2 (6 bases). Looked up from germline, CDR1 is SGHAT and CDR2 is FQNNGV. V lost 5 bases to trimming and J lost 4 bases, with 10 bases between them. The CDR3 has 13 residues. CDR3 in DNA: TGTGCCAGCAGCGCCCGACTAGCAGATACGCAGTATTTT. It encodes CASSARLADTQYF.

This chain joins TRBV11-1 and TRBJ2-7, with 9 bases aligning to TRBD1. Germline trimming cut 4 bases from V and 3 bases from J; bases unmatched to any gene: 7. This CDR3 region has 15 residues. Germline CDR1 SGHAT, CDR2 FQDESV (reference sequence). The DNA of the CDR3 is TGTGCCAGCAGCTCGCCTGCGACAGGGGGCTACGAGCAGTACTTC. As protein: CASSSPATGGYEQYF.

This sequence joins TRBV28 and TRBJ1-5; 7 bases align to TRBD1. After removal of 9 bases from V and 5 bases from J, the junction contained 4 bases not matched to a gene. The CDR3 loop spans 12 amino acids. Germline V lookup: CDR1 MDHEN, CDR2 SYDVKM. Written as DNA, the CDR3 is TGTGCCAGTACAGGGGCCCATCAGCCCCAGCATTTT. This sequence encodes CASTGAHQPQHF. Looking up the rest from reference TRBV28 and TRBJ1-5 gives the full variable domain: DVKVTQSSRYLVKRTGEKVFLECVQDMDHENMFWYRQDPGLGLRLIYFSYDVKMKEKGDIPEGYSVSREKKERFSLILESASTNQTSMYLCASTGAHQPQHFGDGTRLSIL.